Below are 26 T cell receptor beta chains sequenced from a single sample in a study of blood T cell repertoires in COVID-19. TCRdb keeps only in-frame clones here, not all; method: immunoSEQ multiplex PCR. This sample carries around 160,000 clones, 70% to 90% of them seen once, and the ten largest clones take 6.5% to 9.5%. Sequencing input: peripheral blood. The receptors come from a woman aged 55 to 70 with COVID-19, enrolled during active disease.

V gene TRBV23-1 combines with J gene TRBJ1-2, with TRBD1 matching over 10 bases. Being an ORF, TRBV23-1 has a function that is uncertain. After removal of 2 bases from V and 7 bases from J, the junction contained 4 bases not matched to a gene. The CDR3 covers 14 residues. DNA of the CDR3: TGCGCCAGCAGTCAACTGACAGGGGGCTGTGGCTACACCTTC. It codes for CASSQLTGGCGYTF.

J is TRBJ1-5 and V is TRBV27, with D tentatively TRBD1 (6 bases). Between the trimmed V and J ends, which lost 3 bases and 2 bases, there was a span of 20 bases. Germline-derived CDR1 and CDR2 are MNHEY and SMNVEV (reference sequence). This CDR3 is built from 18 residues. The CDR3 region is CASSLGWTDRVGNQPQHF. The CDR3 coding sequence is TGTGCCAGCAGTTTGGGTTGGACAGATAGAGTCGGCAATCAGCCCCAGCATTTT.

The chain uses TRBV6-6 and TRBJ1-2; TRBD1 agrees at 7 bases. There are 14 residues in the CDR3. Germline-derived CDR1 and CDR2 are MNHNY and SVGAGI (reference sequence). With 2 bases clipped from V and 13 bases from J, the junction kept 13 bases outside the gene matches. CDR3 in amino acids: CASSYTGQVLRGTF. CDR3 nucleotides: TGTGCCAGCAGTTACACCGGACAGGTCCTAAGAGGCACCTTC.

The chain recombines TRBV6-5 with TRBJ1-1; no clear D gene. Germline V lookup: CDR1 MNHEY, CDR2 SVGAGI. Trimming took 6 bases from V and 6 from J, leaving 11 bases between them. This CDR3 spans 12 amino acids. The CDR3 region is CASSRRGSEAFF. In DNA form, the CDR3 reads TGTGCCAGCAGCCGACGAGGGTCTGAAGCTTTCTTT.

The CDR3 loop reads CASSIRTDSYEQYF. For the CDR3, the DNA is TGTGCCAGTAGTATCCGGACAGACTCCTACGAGCAGTACTTC. The V call is TRBV19, the J call TRBJ2-7; the D gene is possibly TRBD1 (6 bases). Trimming left V 3 bases short and J 0 bases short, with 9 bases between. CDR1 is LNHDA and CDR2 is SQIVND in the germline V gene (reference sequence). The CDR3 runs 14 residues.

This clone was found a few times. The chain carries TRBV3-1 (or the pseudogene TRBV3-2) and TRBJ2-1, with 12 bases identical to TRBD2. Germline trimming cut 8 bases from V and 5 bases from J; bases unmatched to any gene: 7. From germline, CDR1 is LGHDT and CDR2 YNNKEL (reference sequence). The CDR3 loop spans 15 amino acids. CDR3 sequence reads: CASPPASGGDNEQFF. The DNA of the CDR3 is TGTGCCAGCCCTCCGGCTAGCGGGGGGGACAATGAGCAGTTCTTC.

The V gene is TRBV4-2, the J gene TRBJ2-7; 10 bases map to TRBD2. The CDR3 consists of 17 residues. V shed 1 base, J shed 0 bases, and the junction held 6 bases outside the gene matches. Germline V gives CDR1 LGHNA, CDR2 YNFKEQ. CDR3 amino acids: CASSQVLTSGDSYEQYF. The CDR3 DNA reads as TGTGCCAGCAGCCAAGTCCTAACTAGCGGGGACTCCTACGAGCAGTACTTC.

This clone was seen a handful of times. The CDR3 region is CASSWASGGDEQFF. The CDR3 region has the DNA TGTGCCAGCAGTTGGGCTAGCGGGGGAGATGAGCAGTTCTTC. The V and J genes are TRBV2 and TRBJ2-1; TRBD2 agrees at 10 bases. V gave up 5 bases and J gave up 8 bases; unmatched junction bases: 6. The CDR3 length is 14 residues. Looked up from germline, CDR1 is SNHLY and CDR2 is FYNNEI.

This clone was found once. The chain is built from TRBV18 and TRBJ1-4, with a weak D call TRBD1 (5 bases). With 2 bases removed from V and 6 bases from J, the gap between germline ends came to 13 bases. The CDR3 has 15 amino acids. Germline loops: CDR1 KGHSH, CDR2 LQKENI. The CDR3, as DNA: TGTGCCAGCTCACCAGCTCGCCAGGGTGATGAAAAACTGTTTTTT. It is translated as CASSPARQGDEKLFF. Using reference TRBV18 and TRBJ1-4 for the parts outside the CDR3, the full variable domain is NAGVMQNPRHLVRRRGQEARLRCSPMKGHSHVYWYRQLPEEGLKFMVYLQKENIIDESGMPKERFSAEFPKEGPSILRIQQVVRGDSAAYFCASSPARQGDEKLFFGSGTQLSVL.

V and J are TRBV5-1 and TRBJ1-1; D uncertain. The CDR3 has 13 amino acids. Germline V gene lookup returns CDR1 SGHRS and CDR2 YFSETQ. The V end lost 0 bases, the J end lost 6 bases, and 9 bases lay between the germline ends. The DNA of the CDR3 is TGCGCCAGCAGCTTGGCCGCCGACTCTGAAGCTTTCTTT. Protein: CASSLAADSEAFF.

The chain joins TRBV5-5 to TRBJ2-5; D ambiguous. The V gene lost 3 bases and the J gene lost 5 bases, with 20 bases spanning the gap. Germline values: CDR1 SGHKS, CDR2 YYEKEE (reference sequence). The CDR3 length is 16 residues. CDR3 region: CASSSQGDVRVETQYF. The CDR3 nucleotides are TGTGCCAGCAGCTCCCAAGGAGACGTTCGAGTTGAGACCCAGTACTTC. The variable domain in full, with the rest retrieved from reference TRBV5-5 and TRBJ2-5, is DAGVTQSPTHLIKTRGQQVTLRCSPISGHKSVSWYQQVLGQGPQFIFQYYEKEERGRGNFPDRFSARQFPNYSSELNVNALLLGDSALYLCASSSQGDVRVETQYFGPGTRLLVL.

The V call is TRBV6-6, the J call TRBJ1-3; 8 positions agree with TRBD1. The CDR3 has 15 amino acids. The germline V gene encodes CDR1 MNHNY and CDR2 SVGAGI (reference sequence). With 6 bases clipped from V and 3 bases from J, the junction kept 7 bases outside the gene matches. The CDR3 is CASSPQGANGNTIYF. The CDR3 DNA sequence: TGTGCCAGCAGCCCCCAGGGGGCGAATGGAAACACCATATATTTT.

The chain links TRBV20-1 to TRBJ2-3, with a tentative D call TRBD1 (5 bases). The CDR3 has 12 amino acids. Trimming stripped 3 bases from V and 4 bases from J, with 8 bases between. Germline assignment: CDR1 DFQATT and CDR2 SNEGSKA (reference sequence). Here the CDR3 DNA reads TGCAGTGCTAGTCAGGGCGCAGATACGCAGTATTTT. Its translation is CSASQGADTQYF.

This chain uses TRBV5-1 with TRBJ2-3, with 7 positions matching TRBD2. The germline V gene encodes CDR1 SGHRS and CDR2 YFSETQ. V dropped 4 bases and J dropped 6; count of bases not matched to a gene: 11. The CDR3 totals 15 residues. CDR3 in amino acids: CASSAQRGQSDTQYF. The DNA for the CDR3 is TGCGCCAGCAGCGCCCAGCGGGGCCAGTCGGATACGCAGTATTTT.

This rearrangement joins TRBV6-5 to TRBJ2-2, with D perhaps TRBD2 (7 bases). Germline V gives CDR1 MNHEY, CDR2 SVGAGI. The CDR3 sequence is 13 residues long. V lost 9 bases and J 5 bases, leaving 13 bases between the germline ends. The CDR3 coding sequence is TGTGCCAGTGGGAGGGGGGAGACCGGGGAGCTGTTTTTT. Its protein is CASGRGETGELFF.

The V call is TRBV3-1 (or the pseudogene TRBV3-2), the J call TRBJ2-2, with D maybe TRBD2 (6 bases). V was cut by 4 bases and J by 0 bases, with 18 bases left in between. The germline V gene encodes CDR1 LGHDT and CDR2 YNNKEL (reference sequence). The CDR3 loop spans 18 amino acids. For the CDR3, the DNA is TGTGCCAGCAGCCCTTCTTACGGAGGGACCGCGAACACCGGGGAGCTGTTTTTT. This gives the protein CASSPSYGGTANTGELFF.

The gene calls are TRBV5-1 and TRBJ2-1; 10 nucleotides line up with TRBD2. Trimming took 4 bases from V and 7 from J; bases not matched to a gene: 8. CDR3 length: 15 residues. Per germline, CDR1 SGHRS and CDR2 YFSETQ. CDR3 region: CASSLSGGAGNEQFF. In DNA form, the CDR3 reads TGCGCCAGCAGCCTAAGCGGGGGGGCCGGAAATGAGCAGTTCTTC. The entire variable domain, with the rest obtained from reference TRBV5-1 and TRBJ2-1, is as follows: KAGVTQTPRYLIKTRGQQVTLSCSPISGHRSVSWYQQTPGQGLQFLFEYFSETQRNKGNFPGRFSGRQFSNSRSEMNVSTLELGDSALYLCASSLSGGAGNEQFFGPGTRLTVL.

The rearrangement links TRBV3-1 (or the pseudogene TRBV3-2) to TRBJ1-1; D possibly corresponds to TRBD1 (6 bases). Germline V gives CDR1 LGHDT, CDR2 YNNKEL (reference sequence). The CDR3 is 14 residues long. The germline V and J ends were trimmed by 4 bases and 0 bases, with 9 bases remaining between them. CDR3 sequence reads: CASSPWTVNTEAFF. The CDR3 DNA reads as TGTGCCAGCAGCCCCTGGACAGTGAACACTGAAGCTTTCTTT.

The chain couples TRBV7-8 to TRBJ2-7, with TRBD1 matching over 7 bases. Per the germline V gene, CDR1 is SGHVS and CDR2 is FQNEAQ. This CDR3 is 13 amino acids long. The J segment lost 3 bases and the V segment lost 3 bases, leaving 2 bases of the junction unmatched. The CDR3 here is CASSFAGGYEQYF. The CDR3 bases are TGTGCCAGCAGCTTTGCAGGGGGCTACGAGCAGTACTTC.

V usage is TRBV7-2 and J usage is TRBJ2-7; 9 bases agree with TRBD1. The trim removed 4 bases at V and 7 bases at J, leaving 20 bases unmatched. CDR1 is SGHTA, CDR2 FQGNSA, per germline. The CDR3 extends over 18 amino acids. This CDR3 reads CASSSSRDRALLFNEQYF. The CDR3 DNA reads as TGTGCCAGCAGCTCATCTAGGGACAGGGCCCTGTTATTTAATGAGCAGTACTTC.

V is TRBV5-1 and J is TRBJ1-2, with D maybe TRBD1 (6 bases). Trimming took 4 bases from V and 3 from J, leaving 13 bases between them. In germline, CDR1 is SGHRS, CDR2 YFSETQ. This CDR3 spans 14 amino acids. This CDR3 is CASSLEPGDYGYTF. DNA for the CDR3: TGCGCCAGCAGCCTTGAGCCAGGGGACTATGGCTACACCTTC.

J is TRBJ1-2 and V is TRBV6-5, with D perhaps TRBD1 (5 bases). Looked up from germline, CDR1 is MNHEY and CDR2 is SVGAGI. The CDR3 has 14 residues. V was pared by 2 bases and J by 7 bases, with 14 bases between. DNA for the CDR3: TGTGCCAGCAGTTACGATCGGACATCTGGTGGCTACACCTTC. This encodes CASSYDRTSGGYTF.

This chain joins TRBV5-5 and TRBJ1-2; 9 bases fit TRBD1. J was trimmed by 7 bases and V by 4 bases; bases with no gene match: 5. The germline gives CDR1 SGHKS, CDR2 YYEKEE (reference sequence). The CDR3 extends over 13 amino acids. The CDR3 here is CASSRTGASGYTF. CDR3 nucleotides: TGTGCCAGCAGCCGGACAGGGGCGAGTGGCTACACCTTC.

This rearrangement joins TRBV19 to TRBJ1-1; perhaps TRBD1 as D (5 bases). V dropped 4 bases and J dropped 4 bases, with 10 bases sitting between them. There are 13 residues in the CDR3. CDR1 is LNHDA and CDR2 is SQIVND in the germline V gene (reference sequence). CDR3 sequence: CASSTQGSTEAFF. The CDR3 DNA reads TGTGCCAGTAGTACCCAGGGATCCACTGAAGCTTTCTTT.

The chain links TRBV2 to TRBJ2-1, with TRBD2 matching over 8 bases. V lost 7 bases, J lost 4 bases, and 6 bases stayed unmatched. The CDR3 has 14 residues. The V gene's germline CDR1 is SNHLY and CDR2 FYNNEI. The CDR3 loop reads CASKAGGSYNEQFF. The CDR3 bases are TGTGCCAGCAAGGCGGGGGGCTCTTACAATGAGCAGTTCTTC.

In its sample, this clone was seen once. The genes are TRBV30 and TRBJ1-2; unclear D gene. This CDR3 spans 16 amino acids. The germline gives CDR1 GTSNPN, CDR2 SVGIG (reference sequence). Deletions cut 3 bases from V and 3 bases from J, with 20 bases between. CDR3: CAWSRDTRVVDYGYTF. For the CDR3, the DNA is TGTGCCTGGAGCCGGGATACCCGCGTAGTTGACTATGGCTACACCTTC.